This T cell receptor beta chain derives from a study of cytomegalovirus exposure and HLA in healthy donors. At the level of the study: Ancestry clustering placed 81% of more than 350 genotyped donors in the Caucasian-associated cluster. Study outcomes and limitations: Data from an earlier analysis indicated that most TCR beta V segments were productive either about 87% or about 30% of the time.

Trimming shortened V by 5 bases and J by 3 bases, and 17 bases separated the two germline ends. CDR1 and CDR2 (germline): SGHVS, FQNEAQ. CDR3 length: 15 residues. At collection, donors were nominally healthy, but unrecorded immune exposures were probable. This PCR relied on a set of 60 Vbeta primers and 13 Jbeta primers. This table comes from immunoSEQ multiplex PCR, and its TCRdb copy is limited to in-frame clones, with some not included. Of around 130,000 clones detected, around 81% appear once; the ten largest clones hold 0.7%. Remarks on this clone: Its antigen is unknown.

The chain combines TRBV7-8 with TRBJ2-7; D may be TRBD2 (6 bases). The specimen sequenced was PBMCs. This sequence originates from a man between 18 and 29 years old in good health and CMV-seronegative. The CDR3 DNA follows: TGTGCCAGCAGCCCCCGTTGGGGGGAAGACTACGAGCAGTACTTC. Translation: CASSPRWGEDYEQYF.